This T cell receptor (beta chain) is from a study of blood T cell repertoires in COVID-19. Using immunoSEQ multiplex PCR, the repertoire was profiled, and TCRdb retains in-frame clones only, with some absent. This table has 250,000 to 300,000 clones, about nine tenths appearing once. This clone showed up just once. Patients of the Seattle cohort, enrolled during active infection, were followed longitudinally. This clonotype was sampled from a woman between 25 and 40 years old with COVID-19, enrolled during active disease. Sequenced input: peripheral blood.

The CDR3 spells CASGAILGYNEQFF. For the CDR3, the DNA is TGTGCCAGCGGAGCGATCCTCGGGTACAATGAGCAGTTCTTC. The J gene is TRBJ2-1, the V gene TRBV2; no firm D call. Germline loops: CDR1 SNHLY, CDR2 FYNNEI. V was trimmed by 8 bases and J by 4 bases, leaving 15 bases between them. The CDR3 covers 14 residues.